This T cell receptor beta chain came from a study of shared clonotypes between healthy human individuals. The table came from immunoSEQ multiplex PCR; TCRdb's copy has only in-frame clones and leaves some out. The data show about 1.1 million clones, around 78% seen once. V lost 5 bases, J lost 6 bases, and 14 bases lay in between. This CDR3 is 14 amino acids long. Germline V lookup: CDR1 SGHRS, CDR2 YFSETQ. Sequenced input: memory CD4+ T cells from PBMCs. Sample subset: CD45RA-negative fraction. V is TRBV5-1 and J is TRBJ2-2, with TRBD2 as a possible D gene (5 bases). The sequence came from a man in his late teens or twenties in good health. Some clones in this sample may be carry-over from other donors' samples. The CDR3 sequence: CASREGSIAGELFF. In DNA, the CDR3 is TGCGCCAGCAGAGAAGGGAGTATAGCCGGGGAGCTGTTTTTT.